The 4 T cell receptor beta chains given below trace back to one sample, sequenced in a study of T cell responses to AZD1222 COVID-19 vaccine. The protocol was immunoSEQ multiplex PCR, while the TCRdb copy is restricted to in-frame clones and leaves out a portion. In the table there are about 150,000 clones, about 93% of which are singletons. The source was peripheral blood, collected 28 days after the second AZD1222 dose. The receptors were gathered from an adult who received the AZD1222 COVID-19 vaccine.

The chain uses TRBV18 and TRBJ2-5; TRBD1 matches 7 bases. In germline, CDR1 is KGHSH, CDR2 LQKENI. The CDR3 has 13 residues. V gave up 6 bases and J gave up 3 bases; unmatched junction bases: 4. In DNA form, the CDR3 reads TGTGCCAGCTCCCCGACAGGGAAAGAGACCCAGTACTTC. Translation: CASSPTGKETQYF.

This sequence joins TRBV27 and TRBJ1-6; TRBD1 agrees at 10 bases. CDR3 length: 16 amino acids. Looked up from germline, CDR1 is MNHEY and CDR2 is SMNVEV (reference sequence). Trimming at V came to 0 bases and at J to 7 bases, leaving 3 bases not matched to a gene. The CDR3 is CASSLSRGQGNSPLHF. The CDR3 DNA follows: TGTGCCAGCAGTTTATCGAGGGGACAGGGGAATTCACCCCTCCACTTT.

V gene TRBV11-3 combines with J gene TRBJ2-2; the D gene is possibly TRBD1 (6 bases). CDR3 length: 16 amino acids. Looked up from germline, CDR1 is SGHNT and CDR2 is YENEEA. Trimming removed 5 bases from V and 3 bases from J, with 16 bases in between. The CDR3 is CASSPRLWTDTGELFF. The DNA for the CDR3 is TGTGCCAGCAGCCCCCGCCTTTGGACAGACACCGGGGAGCTGTTTTTT.

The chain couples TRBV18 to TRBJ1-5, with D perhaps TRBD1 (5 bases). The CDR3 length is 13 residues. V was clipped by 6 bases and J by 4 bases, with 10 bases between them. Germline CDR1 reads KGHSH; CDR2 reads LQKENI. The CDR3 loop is CASSIGENQPQHF. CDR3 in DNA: TGTGCCAGCTCGATAGGGGAGAATCAGCCCCAGCATTTT.